This T cell receptor (beta chain) was observed in a study of tissue T cells after allogeneic stem cell transplantation. Study-wide results and caveats: Few T cell clones were shared across patients, but motif clusters showed tissue-specific shared signatures.

About this clone itself: Its target is not known. Each gene name is a mouse one. The missing CDR3 end, 1 residue past where the read stops, is filled in from the germline J gene.

Germline CDR1 reads SNHLY; CDR2 reads FYNGKV (reference sequence). The CDR3 length is 14 residues. Losses at the gene ends were 8 bases for V and 0 bases for J; bases not matched to a gene: 6. Survey-depth TCRbeta CDR3 sequencing reported V/J genes and productive frequencies. Measured with immunoSEQ multiplex PCR; TCRdb has only the in-frame clones, and not every one. The data hold 45,000 to 50,000 clones, with roughly 73% observed a single time. What was sequenced was sorted cells pooled from one or two spleens. This receptor was obtained from a pool of C57BL/6 mice in good health. The V gene is TRBV3, the J gene TRBJ2-7; 8 nucleotides agree with TRBD2. The CDR3 reads CASGSGLDSYEQYF. The part of the CDR3 DNA that was read is TGTGCCAGCGGCTCGGGACTGGACTCCTATGAACAGTAC.